This T cell receptor (beta chain) was sequenced for a study of T cell responses to AZD1222 COVID-19 vaccine. About the study: Analyses pooled second doses at about 4 or about 12 weeks. Findings and caveats of the study: Rises in breadth and depth of Spike-specific TCRs came after two AZD1222 doses. Samples come after the peak T cell response, not at day 14.

Turning to this clone: The antigen is not known.

The CDR3 length is 14 residues. CDR1 is SGHAT and CDR2 is FQNNGV in the germline V gene. The V gene end was trimmed by 5 bases and the J gene end by 1 base; junction bases not matched to a gene: 2. Measured with immunoSEQ multiplex PCR; TCRdb has only the in-frame clones, and not every one. The sample includes about 120,000 clones, roughly 90% seen only once; the top ten take roughly 3.5%. The material was peripheral blood, obtained on day 0 of AZD1222 vaccination. The V gene is TRBV11-2, the J gene TRBJ2-7; 10 bases line up with TRBD2. This clonotype originated in an adult in good health. The CDR3 DNA is TGTGCCAGCAGCCAGGGACTAGCGTCCTACGAGCAGTACTTC. Residues: CASSQGLASYEQYF.